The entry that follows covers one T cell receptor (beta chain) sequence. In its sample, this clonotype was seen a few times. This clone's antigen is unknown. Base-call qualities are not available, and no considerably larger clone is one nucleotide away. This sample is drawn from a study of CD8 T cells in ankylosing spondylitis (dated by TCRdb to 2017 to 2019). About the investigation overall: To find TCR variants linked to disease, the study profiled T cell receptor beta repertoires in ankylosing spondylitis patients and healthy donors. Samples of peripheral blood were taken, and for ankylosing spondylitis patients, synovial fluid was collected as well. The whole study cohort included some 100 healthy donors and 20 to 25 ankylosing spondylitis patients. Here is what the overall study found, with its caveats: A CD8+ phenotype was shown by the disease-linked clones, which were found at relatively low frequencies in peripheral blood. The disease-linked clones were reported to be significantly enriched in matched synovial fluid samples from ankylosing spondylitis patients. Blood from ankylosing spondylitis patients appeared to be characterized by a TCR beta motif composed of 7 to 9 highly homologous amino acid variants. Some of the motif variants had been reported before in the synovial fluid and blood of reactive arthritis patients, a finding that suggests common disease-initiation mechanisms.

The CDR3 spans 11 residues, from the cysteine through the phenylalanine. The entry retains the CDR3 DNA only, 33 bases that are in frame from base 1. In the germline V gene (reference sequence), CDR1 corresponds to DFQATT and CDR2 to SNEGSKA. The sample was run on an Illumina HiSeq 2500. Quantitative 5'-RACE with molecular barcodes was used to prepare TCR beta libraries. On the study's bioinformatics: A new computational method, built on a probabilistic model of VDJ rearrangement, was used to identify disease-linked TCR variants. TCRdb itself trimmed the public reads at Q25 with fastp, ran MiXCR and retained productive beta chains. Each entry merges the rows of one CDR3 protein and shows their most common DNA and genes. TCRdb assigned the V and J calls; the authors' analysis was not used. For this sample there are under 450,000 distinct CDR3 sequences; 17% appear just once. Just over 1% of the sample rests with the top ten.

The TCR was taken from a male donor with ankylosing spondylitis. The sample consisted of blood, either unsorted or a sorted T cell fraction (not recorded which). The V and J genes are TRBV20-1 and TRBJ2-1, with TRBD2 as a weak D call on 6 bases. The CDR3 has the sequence CTCGTGNEQFF. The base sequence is TGCACCTGCGGGACTGGCAATGAGCAGTTCTTC.